The 3 T cell receptor beta chains in this list originate from one sample, sequenced in a study of blood T cell repertoires in COVID-19. Some clones are missing from TCRdb's copy, which holds only in-frame ones; the method was immunoSEQ multiplex PCR. Among tens of thousands of clones listed, 70% to 85% were seen once. The sample was peripheral blood. These receptors came from a man aged 50 to 59 with active or convalescent COVID-19.

This chain uses TRBV5-1 with TRBJ2-1, with TRBD2 identical over 10 bases. Germline V gives CDR1 SGHRS, CDR2 YFSETQ. Losses at the gene ends were 1 base for V and 5 bases for J; bases not matched to a gene: 12. The CDR3 has 18 residues. The DNA for the CDR3 is TGCGCCAGCAGCTTGCGTTCAATCGGAAGCGGGGGGGACAATGAGCAGTTCTTC. Its protein is CASSLRSIGSGGDNEQFF.

J is TRBJ2-3 and V is TRBV5-4, with D possibly matching TRBD2 (6 bases). The CDR3 runs 15 residues. Germline V lookup: CDR1 SGHNT, CDR2 YYREEE (reference sequence). V was shortened by 2 bases and J by 3 bases, with 13 bases between the two germline ends. CDR3 region: CASSLAAGLTDTQYF. The DNA of the CDR3 is TGTGCCAGCAGCTTAGCGGCGGGGTTGACAGATACGCAGTATTTT.

A few counts support this clone. The rearrangement uses TRBV5-4 and TRBJ2-5; 9 positions match TRBD1. The germline V gene has CDR1 SGHNT and CDR2 YYREEE (reference sequence). Trimming at V came to 4 bases and at J to 5 bases, leaving 3 bases not matched to a gene. The CDR3 contains 13 residues. CDR3 in DNA: TGTGCCAGCAGCCTAGGACAGGGGGAGACCCAGTACTTC. Translating it yields CASSLGQGETQYF.